This TCR beta chain is from a study of OX40 agonist ivuxolimab in advanced cancers. Study-wide context: Ivuxolimab was an agonistic, fully human IgG2 monoclonal antibody directed against OX40 (CD134), a costimulatory receptor. Intravenous ivuxolimab was administered to patients every 2 weeks at six dose levels: 0.01, 0.1, 0.3, 1.5, 3 and 10 mg/kg. Of the 52 patients in dose escalation, about 19 had hepatocellular carcinoma, some 15 had melanoma, 9 had renal cell carcinoma and 9 had head and neck cancer. In the dose-escalation cohort, nearly 85% of patients were male, and the mean age was roughly 60 years with a range of roughly 23 to 90. Prior anti-PD-1, anti-PD-L1 or anti-CTLA-4 therapy was permitted, and approximately 39% of dose-escalation patients had received checkpoint inhibitors. Three dose-escalation patients achieved partial responses, one with hepatocellular carcinoma and two with cutaneous melanoma. Peripheral TCRbeta sequencing was intended to test whether TCR sequence diversity was altered and clonal T-cell expansion was caused by ivuxolimab. The monotherapy dose-escalation portion (N of about 57 patients) of the phase I ivuxolimab trial is reported in the paper. Summary of the overall study and its limitations: Low levels of normalized T-cell clonal expansion were also seen in some patients who did not respond. Partial responders in the 0.1-3.0 mg/kg groups had among the lowest normalized peripheral clonal expansion, especially among CD8+ T cells. After ivuxolimab, expanded clones were on average more numerous among CD8+ T cells than among CD4+ T cells. At doses of 0.1 to 3.0 mg/kg, clonal expansion of both CD4+ and CD8+ T cells in blood was seen between baseline and week 6. Antigen specificity was not determined for the clonally expanded peripheral T cells.

Patients with a history of autoimmune disease or receiving systemic immunosuppression were excluded from the trial. Peripheral blood for TCR sequencing was collected from all dose cohorts at baseline, on cycle 4 day 1, and on cycle 7 day 1. The samples were taken from a phase I, first-in-human, multicenter, open-label dose-escalation trial of ivuxolimab. Adults with locally advanced or metastatic melanoma, renal cell carcinoma, hepatocellular carcinoma or head and neck squamous cell carcinoma were enrolled in the trial. Before TCR sequencing, CD4+ T cells and CD8+ T cells were sorted from peripheral blood as separate populations. Genomic DNA was extracted from sorted cells for sequencing of the TCRbeta CDR3 region. The immunoSEQ Assay was used for sequencing of TCRbeta CDR3 regions. What TCRdb holds here is the immuneACCESS table cut down to in-frame rearrangements. Part of the clones is not present; checked against another copy, under half of the missing clones reflect an unresolved V gene, and the others are unexplained. The sample table records about 58,000 clones; about 91% of these occur just once. The top ten hold 3% to 4% of the sample.

There are 13 amino acids in the CDR3, from cysteine to phenylalanine inclusive. The only DNA kept is the CDR3, 39 bases in frame from the first base. Via the germline V gene, CDR1 is MNHEY and CDR2 SVGAGI. The trim is 5 bases for V and 7 bases for J, with a gap of 15 bases between the germline ends. About this clone: Its target antigen remains unknown. Base qualities are not recorded, but no much larger clone differs from it by a single base.

The sequencing used CD4+ or CD8+ T cells sorted from blood, collected in a trial of the OX40 agonist ivuxolimab. The chain was built from TRBV6-5 and TRBJ2-7; TRBD1 is perhaps the D gene, given 6 matching bases. The clonotype comes from an adult with an advanced solid tumor such as melanoma, head and neck, liver or kidney cancer. The DNA reads as follows: TGTGCCAGCAGTGTCACGTGGGGGCGTGAGCAGTACTTC. This yields the protein CASSVTWGREQYF.